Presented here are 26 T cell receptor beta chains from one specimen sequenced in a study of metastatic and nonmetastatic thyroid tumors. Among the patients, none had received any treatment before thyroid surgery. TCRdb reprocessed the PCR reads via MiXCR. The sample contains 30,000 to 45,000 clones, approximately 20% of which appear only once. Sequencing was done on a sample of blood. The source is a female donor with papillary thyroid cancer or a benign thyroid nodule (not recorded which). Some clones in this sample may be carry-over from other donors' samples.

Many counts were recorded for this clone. The CDR3 sequence: CASSGDRNTEAFF. The CDR3 DNA follows: TGTGCCAGCAGCGGGGACAGGAACACTGAAGCTTTCTTT. The chain links TRBV2 to TRBJ1-1; 7 bases fit TRBD1. Germline V lookup: CDR1 SNHLY, CDR2 FYNNEI. The CDR3 runs to 13 residues. Trimming at V came to 6 bases and at J to 1 base, leaving 2 bases not matched to a gene.

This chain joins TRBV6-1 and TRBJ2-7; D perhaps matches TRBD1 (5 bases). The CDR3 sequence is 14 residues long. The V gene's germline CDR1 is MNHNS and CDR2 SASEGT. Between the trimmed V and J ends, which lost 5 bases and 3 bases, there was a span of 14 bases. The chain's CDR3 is CASSQGIADYEQYF. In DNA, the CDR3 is TGTGCCAGCAGTCAGGGAATTGCAGACTACGAGCAGTACTTC.

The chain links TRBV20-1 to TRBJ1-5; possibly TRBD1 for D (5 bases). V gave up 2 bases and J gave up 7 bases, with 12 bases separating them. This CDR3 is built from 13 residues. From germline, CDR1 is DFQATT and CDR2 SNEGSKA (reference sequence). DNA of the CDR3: TGCAGTGCTAGATCGGGGGTGAGCCAGCCCCAGCATTTT. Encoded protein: CSARSGVSQPQHF.

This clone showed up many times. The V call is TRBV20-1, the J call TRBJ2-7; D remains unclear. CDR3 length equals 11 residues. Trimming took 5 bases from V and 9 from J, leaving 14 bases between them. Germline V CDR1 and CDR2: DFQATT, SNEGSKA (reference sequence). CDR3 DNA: TGCAGTGCTGATGATCAGGTCGGGCAGTACTTC. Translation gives CSADDQVGQYF.

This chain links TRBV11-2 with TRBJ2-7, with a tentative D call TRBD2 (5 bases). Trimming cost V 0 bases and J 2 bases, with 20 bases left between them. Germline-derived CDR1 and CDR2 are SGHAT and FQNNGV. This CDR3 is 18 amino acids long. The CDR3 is CASSLDGLTIGKTYEQYF. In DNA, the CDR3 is TGTGCCAGCAGCTTAGATGGGCTCACTATCGGGAAAACCTACGAGCAGTACTTC.

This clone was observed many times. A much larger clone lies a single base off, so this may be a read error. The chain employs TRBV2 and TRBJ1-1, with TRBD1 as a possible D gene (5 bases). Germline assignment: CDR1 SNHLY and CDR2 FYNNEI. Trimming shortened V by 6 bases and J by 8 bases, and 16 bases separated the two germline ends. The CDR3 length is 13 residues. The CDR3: CASRRDQVSEAFF. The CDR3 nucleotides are TGTGCCAGCAGGCGGGACCAGGTCTCCGAAGCTTTCTTT.

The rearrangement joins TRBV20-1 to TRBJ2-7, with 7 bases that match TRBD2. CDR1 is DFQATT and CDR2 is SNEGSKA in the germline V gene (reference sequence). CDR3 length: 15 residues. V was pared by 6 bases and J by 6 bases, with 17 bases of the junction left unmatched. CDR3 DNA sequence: TGCAGTGCCAGGAAGGGCCGGGAGGTCGTCTCCGAGCAGTACTTC. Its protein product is CSARKGREVVSEQYF.

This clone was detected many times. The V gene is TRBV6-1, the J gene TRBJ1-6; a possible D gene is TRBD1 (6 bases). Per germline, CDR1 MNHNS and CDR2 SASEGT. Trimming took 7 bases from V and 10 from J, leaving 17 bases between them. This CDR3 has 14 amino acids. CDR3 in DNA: TGTGCCAGCACCTTAGGGGGAATAGGATCACCCCTCCACTTT. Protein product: CASTLGGIGSPLHF.

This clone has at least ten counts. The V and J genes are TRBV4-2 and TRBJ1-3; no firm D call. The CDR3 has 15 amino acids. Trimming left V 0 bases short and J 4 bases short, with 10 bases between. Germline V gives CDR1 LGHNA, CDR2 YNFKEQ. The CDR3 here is CASSQEGMPGNTIYF. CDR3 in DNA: TGTGCCAGCAGCCAAGAGGGCATGCCCGGAAACACCATATATTTT.

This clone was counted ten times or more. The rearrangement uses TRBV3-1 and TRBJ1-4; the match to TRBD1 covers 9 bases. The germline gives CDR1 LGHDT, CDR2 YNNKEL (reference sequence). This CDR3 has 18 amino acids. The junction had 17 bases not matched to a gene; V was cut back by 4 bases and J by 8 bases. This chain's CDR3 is CASSPLPGQGFVGEKLFF. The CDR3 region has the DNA TGTGCCAGCAGCCCTCTGCCGGGACAGGGATTCGTGGGGGAAAAACTGTTTTTT.

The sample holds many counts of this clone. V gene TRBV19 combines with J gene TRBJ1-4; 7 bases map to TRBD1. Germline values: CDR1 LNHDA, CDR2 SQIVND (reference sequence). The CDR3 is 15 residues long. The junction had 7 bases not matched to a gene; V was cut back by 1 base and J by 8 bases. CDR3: CASSIGRGGDEKLFF. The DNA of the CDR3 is TGTGCCAGTAGTATAGGGCGAGGGGGCGACGAAAAACTGTTTTTT.

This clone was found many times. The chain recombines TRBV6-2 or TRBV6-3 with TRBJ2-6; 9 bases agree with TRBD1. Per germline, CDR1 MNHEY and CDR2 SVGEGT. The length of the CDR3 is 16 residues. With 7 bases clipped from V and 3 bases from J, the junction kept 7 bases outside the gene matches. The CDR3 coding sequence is TGTGCCAGCACCGAGACAGGGGGTCATGGGGCCAACGTCCTGACTTTC. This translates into CASTETGGHGANVLTF.

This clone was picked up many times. This CDR3 reads CASTKRGPGGAGQPQHF. CDR3 nucleotide sequence: TGTGCCAGTACCAAACGCGGCCCAGGGGGCGCGGGCCAGCCCCAGCATTTT. The rearrangement links TRBV19 to TRBJ1-5; 8 nucleotides agree with TRBD1. Unmatched junction bases numbered 18, after V lost 7 bases and J lost 7 bases. Germline V gene sequence: CDR1 LNHDA, CDR2 SQIVND (reference sequence). The CDR3 has 17 amino acids.

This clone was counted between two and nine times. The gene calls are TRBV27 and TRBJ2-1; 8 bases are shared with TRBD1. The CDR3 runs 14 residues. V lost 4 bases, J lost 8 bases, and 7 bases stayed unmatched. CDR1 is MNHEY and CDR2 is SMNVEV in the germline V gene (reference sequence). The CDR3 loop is CASSWGRGRDEQFF. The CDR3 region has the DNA TGTGCCAGCAGTTGGGGCAGGGGGCGTGATGAGCAGTTCTTC.

CDR3 nucleotides: TGTGCCAGCAGCTTAATCCGGTTCGGGGGTGTGTCCGAGCAGTACTTC. This translates into CASSLIRFGGVSEQYF. The chain combines TRBV11-1 with TRBJ2-7, with a possible D match to TRBD2 (6 bases). V gave up 2 bases and J gave up 6 bases, with 20 bases separating them. CDR3 length: 16 residues. CDR1 and CDR2 (germline): SGHAT, FQDESV (reference sequence).

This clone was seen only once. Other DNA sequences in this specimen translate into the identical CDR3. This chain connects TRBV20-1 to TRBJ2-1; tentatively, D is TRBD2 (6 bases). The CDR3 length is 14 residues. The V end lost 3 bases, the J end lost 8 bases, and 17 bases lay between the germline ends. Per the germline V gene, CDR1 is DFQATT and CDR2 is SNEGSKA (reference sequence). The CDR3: CSARPGLGGDEQFF. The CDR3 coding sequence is TGCAGTGCTAGGCCTGGTTTGGGCGGGGATGAGCAGTTCTTC.

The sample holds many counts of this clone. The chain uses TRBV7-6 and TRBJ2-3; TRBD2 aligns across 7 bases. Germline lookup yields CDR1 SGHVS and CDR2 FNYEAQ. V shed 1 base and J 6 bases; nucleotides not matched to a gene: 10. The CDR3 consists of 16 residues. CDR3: CASSLDSSGGFDTQYF. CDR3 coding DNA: TGTGCCAGCAGCTTAGATTCTAGCGGAGGGTTCGATACGCAGTATTTT.

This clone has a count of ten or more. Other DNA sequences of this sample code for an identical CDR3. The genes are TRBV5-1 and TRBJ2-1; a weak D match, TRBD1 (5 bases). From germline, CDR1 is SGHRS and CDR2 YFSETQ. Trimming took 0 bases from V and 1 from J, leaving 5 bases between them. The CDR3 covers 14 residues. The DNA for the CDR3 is TGCGCCAGCAGCTTGGCAGGGTCCTACAATGAGCAGTTCTTC. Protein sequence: CASSLAGSYNEQFF. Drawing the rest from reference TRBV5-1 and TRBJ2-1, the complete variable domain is KAGVTQTPRYLIKTRGQQVTLSCSPISGHRSVSWYQQTPGQGLQFLFEYFSETQRNKGNFPGRFSGRQFSNSRSEMNVSTLELGDSALYLCASSLAGSYNEQFFGPGTRLTVL.

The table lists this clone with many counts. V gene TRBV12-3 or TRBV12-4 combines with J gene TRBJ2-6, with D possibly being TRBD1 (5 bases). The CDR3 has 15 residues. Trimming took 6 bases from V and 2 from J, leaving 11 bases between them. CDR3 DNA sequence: TGTGCCAGCAGCCGAGACAGTACTGGGGCCAACGTCCTGACTTTC. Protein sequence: CASSRDSTGANVLTF.

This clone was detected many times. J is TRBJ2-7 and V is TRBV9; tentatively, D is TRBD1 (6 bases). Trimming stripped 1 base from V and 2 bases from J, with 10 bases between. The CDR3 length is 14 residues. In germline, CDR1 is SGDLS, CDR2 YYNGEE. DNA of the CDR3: TGTGCCAGCAGCGTACAACAGGGTCCCTACGAGCAGTACTTC. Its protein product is CASSVQQGPYEQYF. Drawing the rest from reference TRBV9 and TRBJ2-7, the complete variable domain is DSGVTQTPKHLITATGQRVTLRCSPRSGDLSVYWYQQSLDQGLQFLIQYYNGEERAKGNILERFSAQQFPDLHSELNLSSLELGDSALYFCASSVQQGPYEQYFGPGTRLTVT.

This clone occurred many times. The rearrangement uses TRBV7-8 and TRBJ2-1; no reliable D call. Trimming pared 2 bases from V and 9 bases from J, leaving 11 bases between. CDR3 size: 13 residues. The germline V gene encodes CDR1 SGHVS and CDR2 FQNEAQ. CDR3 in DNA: TGTGCCAGCAGCTTATCTGGTTACGGTGAGCAGTTCTTC. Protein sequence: CASSLSGYGEQFF.

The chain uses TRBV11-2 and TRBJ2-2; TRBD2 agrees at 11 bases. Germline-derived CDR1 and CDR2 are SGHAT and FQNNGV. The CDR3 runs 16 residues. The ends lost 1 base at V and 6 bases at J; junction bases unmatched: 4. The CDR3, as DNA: TGTGCCAGCAGCTTAGTAGCGGGGGGGCTAGCCGGGGAGCTGTTTTTT. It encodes CASSLVAGGLAGELFF.

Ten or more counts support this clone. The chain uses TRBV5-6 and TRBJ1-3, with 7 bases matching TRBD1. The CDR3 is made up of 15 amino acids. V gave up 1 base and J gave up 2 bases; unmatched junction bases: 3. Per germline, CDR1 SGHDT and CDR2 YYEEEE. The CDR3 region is CASSLNRGTGNTIYF. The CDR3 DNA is TGTGCCAGCAGCTTGAACAGGGGAACTGGAAACACCATATATTTT.

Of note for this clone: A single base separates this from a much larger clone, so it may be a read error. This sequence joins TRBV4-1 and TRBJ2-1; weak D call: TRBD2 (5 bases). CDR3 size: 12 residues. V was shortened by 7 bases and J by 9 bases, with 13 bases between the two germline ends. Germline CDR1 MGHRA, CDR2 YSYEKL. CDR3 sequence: CASISRDGEQFF. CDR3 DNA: TGCGCCAGCATCTCCCGGGATGGTGAGCAGTTCTTC.

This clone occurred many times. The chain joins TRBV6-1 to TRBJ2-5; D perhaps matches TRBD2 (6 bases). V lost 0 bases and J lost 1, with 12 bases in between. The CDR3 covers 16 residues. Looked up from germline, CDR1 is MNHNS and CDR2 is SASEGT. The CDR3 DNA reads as TGTGCCAGCAGTGAAGCGGCGGGGCAGGGCCAAGAGACCCAGTACTTC. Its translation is CASSEAAGQGQETQYF.

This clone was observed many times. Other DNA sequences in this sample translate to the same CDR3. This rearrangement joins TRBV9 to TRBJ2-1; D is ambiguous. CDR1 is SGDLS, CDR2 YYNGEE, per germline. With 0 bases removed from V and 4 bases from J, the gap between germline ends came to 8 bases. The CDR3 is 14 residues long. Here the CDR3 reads CASSVGQVYNEQFF. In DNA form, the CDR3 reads TGTGCCAGCAGCGTAGGGCAGGTTTACAATGAGCAGTTCTTC.